The next 2 T cell receptor beta chains were all read from a single sample in a study of control samples from healthy donors and cancer patients. Repertoires were generated with immunoSEQ multiplex PCR, while TCRdb's copy carries only in-frame clones and drops some. The data hold roughly 130,000 clones, with approximately 95% observed a single time. The sequenced sample was blood. The receptors were sampled from a young man in good health.

The chain has TRBV29-1 and TRBJ2-5; D gene uncertain. Trimming removed 4 bases from V and 1 base from J, with 7 bases in between. Germline lookup yields CDR1 SQVTM and CDR2 ANQGSEA. This CDR3 has 12 amino acids. The CDR3 protein is CSVGISQETQYF. For the CDR3, the DNA is TGCAGCGTTGGAATCTCCCAAGAGACCCAGTACTTC.

The chain has TRBV7-9 and TRBJ2-1, with 12 bases fitting TRBD2. The CDR3 extends over 15 amino acids. Germline V gene data show CDR1 as SEHNR and CDR2 as FQNEAQ (reference sequence). The V gene end was trimmed by 4 bases and the J gene end by 10 bases; junction bases not matched to a gene: 8. CDR3 amino acids: CASSSTTSGGQEQFF. The CDR3 DNA reads as TGTGCCAGCAGCTCCACGACTAGCGGGGGACAAGAGCAGTTCTTC.